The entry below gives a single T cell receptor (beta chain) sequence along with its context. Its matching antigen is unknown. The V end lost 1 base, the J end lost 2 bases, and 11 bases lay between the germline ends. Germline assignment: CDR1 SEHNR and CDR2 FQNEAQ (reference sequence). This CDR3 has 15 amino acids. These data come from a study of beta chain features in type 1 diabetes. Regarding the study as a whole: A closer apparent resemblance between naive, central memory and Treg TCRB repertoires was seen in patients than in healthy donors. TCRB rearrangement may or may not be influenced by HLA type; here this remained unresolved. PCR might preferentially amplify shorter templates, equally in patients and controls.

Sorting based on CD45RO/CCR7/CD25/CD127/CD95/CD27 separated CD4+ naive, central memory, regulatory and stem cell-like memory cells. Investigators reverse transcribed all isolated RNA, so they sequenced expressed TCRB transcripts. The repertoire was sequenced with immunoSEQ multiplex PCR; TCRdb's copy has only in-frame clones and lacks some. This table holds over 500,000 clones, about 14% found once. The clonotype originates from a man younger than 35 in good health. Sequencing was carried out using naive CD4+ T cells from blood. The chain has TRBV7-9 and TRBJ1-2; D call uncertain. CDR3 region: CASSLVSVGNYGYTF. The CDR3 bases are TGTGCCAGCAGCTTAGTGAGTGTGGGGAACTATGGCTACACCTTC.